These 21 T cell receptor beta chains were all obtained from the same sample, sequenced in a study of OX40 agonist ivuxolimab in advanced cancers. The repertoire was sequenced with immunoSEQ multiplex PCR; TCRdb's copy has only in-frame clones and lacks some. The table has about 36,000 clones, around 77% seen once. The input for sequencing was CD4+ or CD8+ T cells sorted from blood, taken in a trial of the OX40 agonist ivuxolimab. Receptors were obtained from an adult with an advanced solid tumor such as melanoma, head and neck, liver or kidney cancer.

This clone was seen only once. The gene calls are TRBV2 and TRBJ2-7, with D perhaps given as TRBD1 or TRBD2 (5 bases each). This CDR3 comprises 17 residues. V lost 8 bases to trimming and J lost 2 bases, with 25 bases between them. Germline V gene data show CDR1 as SNHLY and CDR2 as FYNNEI. CDR3 in DNA: TGTGCCAGCCGGGGAAGATTTCCCGGGGCGGAAACCTACGAGCAGTACTTC. This sequence encodes CASRGRFPGAETYEQYF. The variable domain in full, with the rest retrieved from reference TRBV2 and TRBJ2-7, is EPEVTQTPSHQVTQMGQEVILRCVPISNHLYFYWYRQILGQKVEFLVSFYNNEISEKSEIFDDQFSVERPDGSNFTLKIRSTKLEDSAMYFCASRGRFPGAETYEQYFGPGTRLTVT.

The CDR3 DNA sequence: TGTGCCAGTAGTATGGGCTCCTACACCAACAATGAGCAGTTCTTC. It yields the protein CASSMGSYTNNEQFF. The chain couples TRBV19 to TRBJ2-1; D gene unclear. Trimming cost V 3 bases and J 5 bases, with 14 bases left between them. The CDR3 is 15 residues long. Germline CDR1 reads LNHDA; CDR2 reads SQIVND (reference sequence).

The chain combines TRBV7-8 with TRBJ1-5; D unclear. The CDR3 contains 15 residues. CDR1 is SGHVS, CDR2 FQNEAQ, per germline. The V gene lost 5 bases and the J gene lost 1 base, with 12 bases spanning the gap. The DNA for the CDR3 is TGTGCCAGCAGCGGAGAAGGACTCAGCAATCAGCCCCAGCATTTT. Translating gives CASSGEGLSNQPQHF.

The chain joins TRBV9 to TRBJ2-3, with D perhaps TRBD2 (6 bases). Germline values: CDR1 SGDLS, CDR2 YYNGEE. The ends were cut back, 0 bases at V and 4 bases at J, with 12 bases in the middle. This CDR3 comprises 15 residues. This chain's CDR3 is CASSVEGSGPDTQYF. CDR3 bases: TGTGCCAGCAGCGTAGAGGGTAGCGGCCCAGATACGCAGTATTTT.

The genes are TRBV5-6 and TRBJ2-2, with D possibly TRBD1 on 6 matching bases. The V gene lost 0 bases and the J gene lost 4 bases, with 13 bases spanning the gap. The CDR3 covers 16 residues. Germline V CDR1 and CDR2: SGHDT, YYEEEE. CDR3 residues: CASSLALTGITGELFF. The CDR3 DNA sequence: TGTGCCAGCAGCTTGGCCCTTACAGGGATCACCGGGGAGCTGTTTTTT.

The gene calls are TRBV7-6 and TRBJ2-7; 10 bases are shared with TRBD2. Germline V gene sequence: CDR1 SGHVS, CDR2 FNYEAQ. V was clipped by 5 bases and J by 6 bases; unmatched bases: 1. The CDR3 runs to 12 residues. Here the CDR3 reads CASSASGGEQYF. CDR3 coding DNA: TGTGCCAGCAGCGCTAGCGGGGGCGAGCAGTACTTC.

The chain uses TRBV28 and TRBJ1-3; no reliable D call. Deletions cut 5 bases from V and 0 bases from J, with 8 bases between. CDR1 is MDHEN and CDR2 is SYDVKM in the germline V gene. CDR3 size: 14 residues. CDR3 coding DNA: TGTGCCAGCAGTGTAGGGAGCTCTGGAAACACCATATATTTT. The encoded protein is CASSVGSSGNTIYF.

This clone was counted only a few times. The chain is built from TRBV2 and TRBJ2-1; D not resolved. Germline assignment: CDR1 SNHLY and CDR2 FYNNEI. V lost 3 bases to trimming and J lost 8 bases, with 14 bases between them. This CDR3 is 14 amino acids long. CDR3 DNA sequence: TGTGCCAGCAGTGATAGCCGCAGCGAAGATGAGCAGTTCTTC. It codes for CASSDSRSEDEQFF.

This chain joins TRBV5-4 and TRBJ2-3, with 9 bases identical to TRBD2. Unmatched junction bases numbered 4, after V lost 0 bases and J lost 5 bases. The CDR3 loop spans 15 amino acids. CDR1 and CDR2 from the germline V gene are SGHNT and YYREEE (reference sequence). The CDR3: CASSLAAGGGDTQYF. CDR3 DNA: TGTGCCAGCAGCTTGGCAGCGGGAGGAGGAGATACGCAGTATTTT.

The chain uses TRBV10-1 and TRBJ1-1, with 9 nucleotides matching TRBD1. Trimming at V came to 8 bases and at J to 3 bases, leaving 10 bases not matched to a gene. CDR1 and CDR2 from the germline V gene are WNHNN and SYGVQD (reference sequence). The CDR3 is made up of 15 amino acids. CDR3 protein: CASRPGTGIDTEAFF. CDR3 DNA sequence: TGCGCCAGCCGCCCGGGGACAGGGATCGACACTGAAGCTTTCTTT.

This CDR3 reads CASSSTLDSNNEQFF. As DNA, the CDR3 is TGTGCCAGCAGTTCGACCCTAGACAGTAACAATGAGCAGTTCTTC. This chain uses TRBV28 with TRBJ2-1; a possible D gene is TRBD1 (5 bases). The CDR3 has 15 residues. In germline, CDR1 is MDHEN, CDR2 SYDVKM. Trimming left V 4 bases short and J 5 bases short, with 15 bases between.

V gene TRBV7-8 combines with J gene TRBJ1-1; 7 nucleotides line up with TRBD1. This CDR3 contains 17 residues. V shed 5 bases, J shed 0 bases, and the junction held 12 bases outside the gene matches. CDR1 is SGHVS and CDR2 is FQNEAQ in the germline V gene. CDR3 sequence reads: CASSPRDSGYMNTEAFF. In DNA form, the CDR3 reads TGTGCCAGCAGCCCCCGGGACAGCGGCTACATGAACACTGAAGCTTTCTTT.

Written as DNA, the CDR3 is TGTGCCTGGAGTGTAGCTCGGGGGGGTTCACCCCTCCACTTT. Translation gives CAWSVARGGSPLHF. The chain couples TRBV30 to TRBJ1-6, with a weak D call TRBD1 (5 bases). The CDR3 totals 14 residues. Trimming took off 0 bases at V and 9 bases at J, with 12 bases between the two ends. The germline CDR1 and CDR2 sequences are GTSNPN and SVGIG (reference sequence).

The chain combines TRBV15 with TRBJ2-5; D is unclear. CDR1 and CDR2 (germline): LNHNV, YYDKDF (reference sequence). CDR3 length equals 13 residues. V gave up 2 bases and J gave up 2 bases, with 6 bases separating them. The CDR3 spells CATSRTQQETQYF. As DNA, the CDR3 is TGTGCCACCAGCAGAACACAGCAAGAGACCCAGTACTTC.

The chain links TRBV27 to TRBJ1-2; no firm D call. The CDR3 has 15 amino acids. Per the germline V gene, CDR1 is MNHEY and CDR2 is SMNVEV (reference sequence). V lost 1 base and J lost 0, with 9 bases in between. The CDR3 bases are TGTGCCAGCAGTTTATATGGCGGTGCTAACTATGGCTACACCTTC. Protein product: CASSLYGGANYGYTF.

This chain links TRBV9 with TRBJ2-5; D not resolved. The CDR3 is 11 residues long. CDR1 is SGDLS, CDR2 YYNGEE, per germline. V was cut by 0 bases and J by 5 bases, with 2 bases left in between. As DNA, the CDR3 is TGTGCCAGCAGCGTAGATGAGACCCAGTACTTC. This translates into CASSVDETQYF. Full variable domain (remainder filled in from reference TRBV9 and TRBJ2-5): DSGVTQTPKHLITATGQRVTLRCSPRSGDLSVYWYQQSLDQGLQFLIQYYNGEERAKGNILERFSAQQFPDLHSELNLSSLELGDSALYFCASSVDETQYFGPGTRLLVL.

This clone was detected once. The chain couples TRBV6-6 to TRBJ2-1; no definite D call. V gave up 2 bases and J gave up 4 bases, with 9 bases separating them. The CDR3 has 14 residues. Germline CDR1 reads MNHNY; CDR2 reads SVGAGI (reference sequence). CDR3 sequence reads: CASSYGGRYNEQFF. The CDR3 bases are TGTGCCAGCAGTTACGGTGGAAGGTACAATGAGCAGTTCTTC.

V and J are TRBV6-5 and TRBJ1-4; D possibly corresponds to TRBD1 (5 bases). Germline CDR1 reads MNHEY; CDR2 reads SVGAGI. The CDR3 runs 15 residues. Deletions cut 5 bases from V and 0 bases from J, with 10 bases between. The DNA for the CDR3 is TGTGCCAGCAGTCGTGGGACGGCAACTAATGAAAAACTGTTTTTT. Encoded protein: CASSRGTATNEKLFF.

This clone was recorded once. The chain joins TRBV5-4 to TRBJ2-3; 7 positions agree with TRBD1. Germline V gene lookup returns CDR1 SGHNT and CDR2 YYREEE (reference sequence). After removal of 4 bases from V and 0 bases from J, the junction contained 5 bases not matched to a gene. CDR3 size: 15 residues. The CDR3 DNA reads TGTGCCAGCAGCGCCGGGACAGTTAGCACAGATACGCAGTATTTT. It yields the protein CASSAGTVSTDTQYF.

V gene TRBV11-2 combines with J gene TRBJ2-7; 7 bases map to TRBD1. V shed 2 bases and J 0 bases; nucleotides not matched to a gene: 4. CDR3 length: 15 residues. Germline CDR1 reads SGHAT; CDR2 reads FQNNGV. The CDR3: CASSLSTGNSYEQYF. The CDR3 coding sequence is TGTGCCAGCAGCTTATCGACAGGGAACTCCTACGAGCAGTACTTC. Complete variable domain (other parts from reference TRBV11-2 and TRBJ2-7): EAGVAQSPRYKIIEKRQSVAFWCNPISGHATLYWYQQILGQGPKLLIQFQNNGVVDDSQLPKDRFSAERLKGVDSTLKIQPAKLEDSAVYLCASSLSTGNSYEQYFGPGTRLTVT.

This clone was recorded a few times. The rearrangement joins TRBV29-1 to TRBJ1-2; D is unresolved. The CDR3 totals 12 residues. CDR1 and CDR2 (germline): SQVTM, ANQGSEA. V lost 0 bases and J 4 bases, leaving 6 bases between the germline ends. CDR3 loop: CSVEEGSYGYTF. As DNA, the CDR3 is TGCAGCGTTGAAGAGGGGTCCTATGGCTACACCTTC.